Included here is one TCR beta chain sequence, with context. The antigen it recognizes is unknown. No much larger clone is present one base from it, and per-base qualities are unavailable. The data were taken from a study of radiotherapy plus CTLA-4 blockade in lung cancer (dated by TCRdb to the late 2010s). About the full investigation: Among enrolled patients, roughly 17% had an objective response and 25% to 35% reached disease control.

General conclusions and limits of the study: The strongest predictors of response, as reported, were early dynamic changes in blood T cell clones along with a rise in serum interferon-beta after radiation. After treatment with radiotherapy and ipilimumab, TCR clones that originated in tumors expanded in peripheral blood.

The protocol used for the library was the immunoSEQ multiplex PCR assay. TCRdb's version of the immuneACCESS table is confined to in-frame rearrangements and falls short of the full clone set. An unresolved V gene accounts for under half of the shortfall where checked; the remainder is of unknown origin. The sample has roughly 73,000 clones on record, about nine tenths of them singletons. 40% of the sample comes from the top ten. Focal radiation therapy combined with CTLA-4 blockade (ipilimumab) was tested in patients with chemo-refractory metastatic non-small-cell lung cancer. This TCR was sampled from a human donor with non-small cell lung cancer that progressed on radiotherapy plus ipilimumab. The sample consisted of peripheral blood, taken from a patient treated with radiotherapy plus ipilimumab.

CDR3 reads: CASSPPTVRDTQYF. The nucleotide sequence is given as TGTGCCAGCTCACCTCCGACAGTGAGAGATACGCAGTATTTT. The rearranged chain carries TRBV18 and TRBJ2-3; tentative D gene TRBD1, with 5 bases matching. As encoded in the germline V gene, CDR1 is KGHSH while CDR2 is LQKENI. V is shortened by 3 bases, J by 5 bases, and the region joining them spans 12 bases. Including cysteine and phenylalanine, the CDR3 has 14 amino acids. This entry keeps only the CDR3 DNA: 42 bases, framed from base 1.